This is a list of T cell receptor beta chains from one sample in a study of T cell responses to AZD1222 COVID-19 vaccine. Measured with immunoSEQ multiplex PCR; TCRdb has only the in-frame clones, and not every one. The table has more than 250,000 clones, just over 90% seen once. The material was peripheral blood, obtained on day 0 of AZD1222 vaccination. The source of these receptors is an adult in good health. Both conserved end residues are part of each CDR3. A D gene is named only where the DNA matches it firmly. Clone size is shown for a subset of rows, as once, few, many or a class of expanded clone.

.	TRBV11-2	14	TRBJ1-5	.	TGTGCCAGCAGCTTATGGGGTGGGCATCAGCCCCAGCATTTT	CASSLWGGHQPQHF
.	TRBV4-3	15	TRBJ2-1	TRBD1	TGCGCCAGCAGCCAAGGGTGGACAGGGGAGGATGAGCAGTTCTTC	CASSQGWTGEDEQFF
.	TRBV4-2	15	TRBJ2-1	TRBD2	TGTGCCAGCAGCCAAAGAGGGGGACTAGACGTTGAGCAGTTCTTC	CASSQRGGLDVEQFF
.	TRBV19	13	TRBJ1-5	TRBD1	TGTGCCAGTAGTGACAGGGGAAATCAGCCCCAGCATTTT	CASSDRGNQPQHF
.	TRBV4-3	16	TRBJ2-7	.	TGCGCCAGCAGCCAAGCCGCCCAAGAGGCTTTCCACGAGCAGTACTTC	CASSQAAQEAFHEQYF
.	TRBV5-1	15	TRBJ1-1	.	TGCGCCAGCAGCTTGGAGGAGGCCCTGAACACTGAAGCTTTCTTT	CASSLEEALNTEAFF
.	TRBV27	16	TRBJ2-3	.	TGTGCCAGCAGTTTAACCCTAGCCTCTAGCACAGATACGCAGTATTTT	CASSLTLASSTDTQYF
.	TRBV5-6	14	TRBJ2-7	.	TGTGCCAGCAGCTTGAGAGGGACGAGGAACGAGCAGTACTTC	CASSLRGTRNEQYF
few	TRBV7-9	13	TRBJ1-2	.	TGTGCCAGCAGCTTAGAGGCGGCCTATGGCTACACCTTC	CASSLEAAYGYTF
.	TRBV6-5	16	TRBJ1-3	.	TGTGCCAGCAGTTCCCCGGACGGTCTCTCTGGAAACACCATATATTTT	CASSSPDGLSGNTIYF
.	TRBV9	13	TRBJ2-3	TRBD2	TGTGCCAGCGGGCTAGCGGGGGGGGATACGCAGTATTTT	CASGLAGGDTQYF
.	TRBV29-1	14	TRBJ2-7	.	TGCAGCGTTGGGGATGCTCCCGGGGAAGGCGAGCAGTACTTC	CSVGDAPGEGEQYF
once	TRBV27	16	TRBJ2-2	TRBD2	TGTGCCAGCACATGGGCTCGAACGGGAGGGACCGGGGAGCTGTTTTTT	CASTWARTGGTGELFF
.	TRBV18	13	TRBJ1-6	.	TGTGCCAGCTCTCCGTCGGGCAATTCACCCCTCCACTTT	CASSPSGNSPLHF
few	TRBV5-5	14	TRBJ2-7	.	TGTGCCAGCAGCCCCATGGGGGGCCTCTACGAGCAGTACTTC	CASSPMGGLYEQYF
.	TRBV27	15	TRBJ2-1	TRBD2	TGTGCCAGCAGCCCAACTAGCGGGAGGAACAATGAGCAGTTCTTC	CASSPTSGRNNEQFF
.	TRBV7-3	15	TRBJ2-1	TRBD2	TGTGCCAGCAGCCCCAGACTAGCGGGCTACAATGAGCAGTTCTTC	CASSPRLAGYNEQFF
.	TRBV18	15	TRBJ2-3	.	TGTGCCAGCTCACCATCGGGCTCTAGAATTGATACGCAGTATTTT	CASSPSGSRIDTQYF
.	TRBV4-2	19	TRBJ2-2	TRBD2	TGTGCCAGCAGCCAAGCTGAACTAGCGGGAGGGCGAAACACCGGGGAGCTGTTTTTT	CASSQAELAGGRNTGELFF
.	TRBV4-1	14	TRBJ1-5	.	TGCGCCAGCAGCCAAGGGGGGGGTAGACAGCCCCAGCATTTT	CASSQGGGRQPQHF
.	TRBV25-1	13	TRBJ1-1	.	TGTGCCAGCAGTGTGACAGTGAACACTGAAGCTTTCTTT	CASSVTVNTEAFF
.	TRBV9	15	TRBJ2-6	.	TGTGCCAGCAGCGTAGGGCTCTCTGGGGCCAACGTCCTGACTTTC	CASSVGLSGANVLTF
.	TRBV9	15	TRBJ1-3	TRBD1	TGTGCCAGCAGCGGGGGACAGGGGACAGGAAACACCATATATTTT	CASSGGQGTGNTIYF
.	TRBV3-1/TRBV3-2	15	TRBJ2-5	.	TGTGCCAGCAGCCCCCTTGGGCCGTACCGGAAGACCCAGTACTTC	CASSPLGPYRKTQYF
.	TRBV7-8	15	TRBJ2-5	.	TGTGCCAGCAGCCCCTACGGGCGGGGATTCGAGACCCAGTACTTC	CASSPYGRGFETQYF
.	TRBV7-6	15	TRBJ2-1	TRBD2	TGTGCCAGCAGCTTAGGGGAGGGCCTCAACAATGAGCAGTTCTTC	CASSLGEGLNNEQFF
.	TRBV6-5	14	TRBJ2-2	TRBD1	TGTGCCAGCAGAAAGACAGGGAGCACCGGGGAGCTGTTTTTT	CASRKTGSTGELFF